Following are 20 T cell receptor beta chains from one sample sequenced in a study of OX40 agonist ivuxolimab in advanced cancers. Produced via immunoSEQ multiplex PCR; TCRdb's table is partial and in-frame only. The sample lists tens of thousands of clones, 75% to 90% seen once, with roughly 5.9% in the top ten. The sequencing here drew on CD4+ or CD8+ T cells sorted from blood, taken in a trial of the OX40 agonist ivuxolimab. These receptor sequences come from an adult with an advanced solid tumor such as melanoma, head and neck, liver or kidney cancer.

This clone rates as large (0.1 to 1%). This rearrangement joins TRBV18 to TRBJ1-1, with 11 bases lining up with TRBD1. The CDR3 runs 16 residues. Germline V gene lookup returns CDR1 KGHSH and CDR2 LQKENI. V was pared by 3 bases and J by 3 bases, with 6 bases of the junction left unmatched. CDR3 in DNA: TGTGCCAGCTCACCCCGGGACAGGGGGGAGCACACTGAAGCTTTCTTT. It translates to CASSPRDRGEHTEAFF.

This clone has only one observation. CDR3 DNA: TGTGCCAGCACCTCAATAAGACTAGCGGGAGGGCCCTCTGGGGCCAACGTCCTGACTTTC. Encoded protein: CASTSIRLAGGPSGANVLTF. The V and J genes are TRBV27 and TRBJ2-6; the match to TRBD2 covers 14 bases. CDR1 MNHEY and CDR2 SMNVEV come from the germline V gene (reference sequence). The CDR3 totals 20 residues. With V trimmed by 7 bases and J by 0 bases, 11 bases remained unmatched. The whole variable domain, remainder taken from reference TRBV27 and TRBJ2-6, is EAQVTQNPRYLITVTGKKLTVTCSQNMNHEYMSWYRQDPGLGLRQIYYSMNVEVTDKGDVPEGYKVSRKEKRNFPLILESPSPNQTSLYFCASTSIRLAGGPSGANVLTFGAGSRLTVL.

The chain uses TRBV5-8 and TRBJ1-2; unclear D gene. V lost 4 bases to trimming and J lost 7 bases, with 23 bases between them. In germline, CDR1 is SGHTS, CDR2 YDEGEE. The CDR3 extends over 16 amino acids. The CDR3 here is CASSMLYSGLAVGYTF. DNA of the CDR3: TGTGCCAGCAGCATGTTATACAGCGGACTAGCGGTTGGCTACACCTTC.

This rearrangement joins TRBV11-2 to TRBJ2-7; 7 bases agree with TRBD2. This CDR3 is 16 amino acids long. V gave up 1 base and J gave up 3 bases; unmatched junction bases: 9. Germline CDR1 and CDR2: SGHAT and FQNNGV. For the CDR3, the DNA is TGTGCCAGCAGCTTAGGGGGAGGGACTGCTAACTACGAGCAGTACTTC. It translates to CASSLGGGTANYEQYF.

This rearrangement joins TRBV27 to TRBJ1-1; the match to TRBD1 covers 8 bases. Per germline, CDR1 MNHEY and CDR2 SMNVEV (reference sequence). CDR3 length: 14 amino acids. V lost 7 bases to trimming and J lost 4 bases; unmatched junction nucleotides: 8. Written as DNA, the CDR3 is TGTGCCAGCAATTTCCGGGACAGGAGCACTGAAGCTTTCTTT. The encoded protein is CASNFRDRSTEAFF.

V usage is TRBV6-1 and J usage is TRBJ2-2; 7 nucleotides agree with TRBD2. CDR1 is MNHNS and CDR2 is SASEGT in the germline V gene. Trimming took 10 bases from V and 5 from J; bases not matched to a gene: 7. The CDR3 is 13 residues long. CDR3 region: CAIRGVATGELFF. The CDR3, as DNA: TGTGCCATCCGGGGGGTTGCAACCGGGGAGCTGTTTTTT.

V gene TRBV28 combines with J gene TRBJ1-1; 8 nucleotides match TRBD1. Germline lookup yields CDR1 MDHEN and CDR2 SYDVKM. The CDR3 is 14 residues long. The J segment lost 1 base and the V segment lost 5 bases, leaving 3 bases of the junction unmatched. DNA for the CDR3: TGTGCCAGCAGTGCGGGACAGGCGAACACTGAAGCTTTCTTT. This codes for CASSAGQANTEAFF.

V usage is TRBV7-9 and J usage is TRBJ2-3; D gene uncertain. Trimming removed 2 bases from V and 1 base from J, with 7 bases in between. Per germline, CDR1 SEHNR and CDR2 FQNEAQ (reference sequence). The CDR3 length is 14 residues. DNA of the CDR3: TGTGCCAGCAGCTTATATGGTGGCACAGATACGCAGTATTTT. Protein: CASSLYGGTDTQYF.

This chain joins TRBV2 and TRBJ1-5; tentatively, D is TRBD1 (5 bases). Germline V gene sequence: CDR1 SNHLY, CDR2 FYNNEI. Trimming cost V 8 bases and J 1 base, with 9 bases left between them. The CDR3 length is 13 residues. Here the CDR3 DNA reads TGTGCCAGCGGGGGAGGAAGCAATCAGCCCCAGCATTTT. Protein: CASGGGSNQPQHF.

V is TRBV5-6 and J is TRBJ2-1; no clear D. Germline V gives CDR1 SGHDT, CDR2 YYEEEE. The germline V and J ends were trimmed by 1 base and 10 bases, with 12 bases remaining between them. The CDR3 length is 13 residues. The chain's CDR3 is CASSLLGREEQFF. The CDR3, as DNA: TGTGCCAGCAGCTTGTTAGGTCGAGAGGAGCAGTTCTTC. The full variable domain, with the rest looked up from reference TRBV5-6 and TRBJ2-1, is DAGVTQSPTHLIKTRGQQVTLRCSPKSGHDTVSWYQQALGQGPQFIFQYYEEEERQRGNFPDRFSGHQFPNYSSELNVNALLLGDSALYLCASSLLGREEQFFGPGTRLTVL.

The chain uses TRBV19 and TRBJ1-1; D remains unclear. The V end lost 7 bases, the J end lost 7 bases, and 13 bases lay between the germline ends. CDR3 size: 12 residues. The germline V gene has CDR1 LNHDA and CDR2 SQIVND (reference sequence). CDR3 loop: CASNKRDFEAFF. CDR3 in DNA: TGTGCCAGTAACAAAAGGGATTTTGAAGCTTTCTTT.

This chain uses TRBV28 with TRBJ1-1; unclear D gene. Trimming cost V 7 bases and J 8 bases, with 20 bases left between them. The CDR3 runs 14 residues. Germline V gene lookup returns CDR1 MDHEN and CDR2 SYDVKM. CDR3 bases: TGTGCCAGCACCCTGGCCGGAGGGAGGATCGAAGCTTTCTTT. It codes for CASTLAGGRIEAFF.

The rearrangement links TRBV2 to TRBJ1-2; D is possibly TRBD1 (5 bases). Trimming removed 10 bases from V and 6 bases from J, with 18 bases in between. The CDR3 contains 13 residues. Germline CDR1 reads SNHLY; CDR2 reads FYNNEI. The CDR3 DNA follows: TGTGCCACCTACCAGGGTCAGTTCGATGGCTACACCTTC. Translation gives CATYQGQFDGYTF.

This clone has a single count. CDR3 DNA sequence: TGTGCCAGCAGTTATAAGCTAGCGCCCACCTACGAGCAGTACTTC. Encoded protein: CASSYKLAPTYEQYF. J is TRBJ2-7 and V is TRBV6-6; a possible D gene is TRBD2 (6 bases). The CDR3 is made up of 15 amino acids. With 3 bases removed from V and 2 bases from J, the gap between germline ends came to 14 bases. Germline V gives CDR1 MNHNY, CDR2 SVGAGI (reference sequence).

The chain combines TRBV6-1 with TRBJ2-5; TRBD2 matches 8 bases. Germline values: CDR1 MNHNS, CDR2 SASEGT. With 7 bases clipped from V and 4 bases from J, the junction kept 8 bases outside the gene matches. The CDR3 length is 14 residues. This CDR3 reads CASKMTSARETQYF. In DNA form, the CDR3 reads TGTGCCAGCAAGATGACTAGCGCCCGAGAGACCCAGTACTTC.

The chain couples TRBV7-3 to TRBJ2-2; D gene uncertain. Germline V lookup: CDR1 SGHTA, CDR2 FQGTGA. This CDR3 region has 15 residues. The germline V and J ends were trimmed by 1 base and 1 base, with 7 bases remaining between them. The CDR3 DNA sequence: TGTGCCAGCAGCTTAAGTGCACTGAACACCGGGGAGCTGTTTTTT. This codes for CASSLSALNTGELFF.

This chain links TRBV28 with TRBJ1-4, with TRBD1 matching over 12 bases. CDR3 length: 16 residues. The V gene's germline CDR1 is MDHEN and CDR2 SYDVKM. The junction had 9 bases not matched to a gene; V was cut back by 5 bases and J by 8 bases. The CDR3 is CASSEGQGARGEKLFF. The CDR3, as DNA: TGTGCCAGCAGTGAGGGACAGGGGGCGCGGGGCGAAAAACTGTTTTTT.

V gene TRBV9 combines with J gene TRBJ2-2; a weak D match, TRBD1 (5 bases). V lost 3 bases and J lost 6, with 9 bases in between. This CDR3 is 13 amino acids long. Germline V gives CDR1 SGDLS, CDR2 YYNGEE. CDR3 in amino acids: CASSGRVPGELFF. The CDR3 DNA reads as TGTGCCAGCAGCGGCAGGGTCCCCGGGGAGCTGTTTTTT.

The chain recombines TRBV28 with TRBJ2-2; TRBD1 is a possible D gene (6 bases). V gave up 3 bases and J gave up 1 base, with 9 bases separating them. CDR1 MDHEN and CDR2 SYDVKM come from the germline V gene. CDR3 length: 15 amino acids. The DNA of the CDR3 is TGTGCCAGCAGTTTTCTGACAGGGAACACCGGGGAGCTGTTTTTT. As protein: CASSFLTGNTGELFF. Complete variable domain (other parts from reference TRBV28 and TRBJ2-2): DVKVTQSSRYLVKRTGEKVFLECVQDMDHENMFWYRQDPGLGLRLIYFSYDVKMKEKGDIPEGYSVSREKKERFSLILESASTNQTSMYLCASSFLTGNTGELFFGEGSRLTVL.

This chain connects TRBV4-1 to TRBJ2-2; D is perhaps TRBD1 (6 bases). Germline CDR1 and CDR2: MGHRA and YSYEKL. Trimming cost V 6 bases and J 1 base, with 9 bases left between them. This CDR3 spans 14 amino acids. The CDR3: CASRRGQNTGELFF. CDR3 DNA sequence: TGCGCCAGCAGGAGGGGACAGAACACCGGGGAGCTGTTTTTT.